The TCR beta chain under discussion was sequenced for a study of T cell changes during pregnancy in multiple sclerosis. From germline, CDR1 is LGHNA and CDR2 YNFKEQ. Deletions cut 0 bases from V and 0 bases from J, with 8 bases between. This CDR3 is 15 amino acids long. The table lists this clone with a few counts. The method was immunoSEQ multiplex PCR; TCRdb's version includes in-frame clones alone and lacks a portion of them. The sample carries 66,000 or so clones, about 91% recorded once. The J gene is TRBJ1-1, the V gene TRBV4-2; D unresolved. This receptor was taken from a female donor with multiple sclerosis, enrolled in a pregnancy study. Specimen: CD8+ T cells from peripheral blood mononuclear cells, collected before pregnancy. The CDR3 coding sequence is TGTGCCAGCAGCCAAGATGAGGGCTTGAACACTGAAGCTTTCTTT. This encodes CASSQDEGLNTEAFF.